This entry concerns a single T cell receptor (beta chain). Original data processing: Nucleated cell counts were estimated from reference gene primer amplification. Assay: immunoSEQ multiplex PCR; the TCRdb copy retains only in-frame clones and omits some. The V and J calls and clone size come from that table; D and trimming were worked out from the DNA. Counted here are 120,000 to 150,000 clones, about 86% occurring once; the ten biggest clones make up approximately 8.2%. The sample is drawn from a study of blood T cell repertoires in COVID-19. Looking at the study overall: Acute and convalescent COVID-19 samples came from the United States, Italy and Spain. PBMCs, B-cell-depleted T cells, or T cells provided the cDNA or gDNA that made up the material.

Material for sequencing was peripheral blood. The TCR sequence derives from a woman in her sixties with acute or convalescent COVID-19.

CDR3 bases: TGCGCCAGCAGCTTGTGGGGACAGGCCCCAACCTACGAGCAGTACTTC. Protein product: CASSLWGQAPTYEQYF. The rearrangement links TRBV5-1 to TRBJ2-7, with TRBD1 matching over 8 bases. V lost 1 base to trimming and J lost 2 bases; unmatched junction nucleotides: 8. This CDR3 spans 16 amino acids. CDR1 SGHRS and CDR2 YFSETQ come from the germline V gene.